This T cell receptor beta chain was obtained from a study of early T cells in non-severe SARS-CoV-2 infection. Study-wide background: Chains stayed unpaired after sequencing of bulk RNA from unsorted whole blood.

MiXCR, applied by TCRdb to the 5' RACE reads, yields one record per CDR3 protein. Found here are about 50,000 distinct CDR3 sequences, 8.2% of them singletons; the top ten hold 4% to 5%. Trimming pared 0 bases from V and 0 bases from J, leaving 15 bases between. Germline V gene data show CDR1 as LGHDT and CDR2 as YNNKEL (reference sequence). There are 18 residues in the CDR3. The rearrangement joins TRBV3-1 to TRBJ2-4, with D possibly TRBD2 on 5 matching bases. The clonotype was recovered from an adult who was a healthcare worker with PCR-confirmed SARS-CoV-2 infection or an uninfected control (not recorded which). The specimen was whole blood. Here the CDR3 DNA reads TGTGCCAGCAGCCAAGATCTTCGAGCGGATTTAGCCAAAAACATTCAGTACTTC. As protein: CASSQDLRADLAKNIQYF.